The table lists the clone carrying this TCR beta chain with many counts. Its cognate antigen is unknown. The sequence runs out 3 residues before the end of the CDR3; the remainder is reconstructed from the germline J gene. The same CDR3 arises from other DNA sequences in this sample as well. Germline V lookup: CDR1 LNHDA, CDR2 SQIVND (reference sequence). The CDR3 consists of 13 residues. Trimming cost V 2 bases and J 5 bases; bases outside gene matches: 2. The data were taken from a study of T cell clonality in common variable immunodeficiency. General study findings and limits: CVID subjects showed higher TCRbeta clonality than healthy controls. Common variable immunodeficiency TCR beta sequences reportedly had fewer deletions and N-nucleotide insertions. Shared TCRbeta clones were fewer between CVID subjects than controls.

TCRdb keeps only in-frame clones here, not all; method: immunoSEQ multiplex PCR. The table lists some 64,000 clones, with no singletons. The receptor was isolated from a person between 18 and 75 years old in good health. The genes are TRBV19 and TRBJ2-7; TRBD1 matches at 8 bases. Input material: peripheral blood mononuclear cells. The CDR3 here is CASSITGGNEQYF. Partial CDR3 DNA: TGTGCCAGTAGTATAACAGGGGGGAACGAG.